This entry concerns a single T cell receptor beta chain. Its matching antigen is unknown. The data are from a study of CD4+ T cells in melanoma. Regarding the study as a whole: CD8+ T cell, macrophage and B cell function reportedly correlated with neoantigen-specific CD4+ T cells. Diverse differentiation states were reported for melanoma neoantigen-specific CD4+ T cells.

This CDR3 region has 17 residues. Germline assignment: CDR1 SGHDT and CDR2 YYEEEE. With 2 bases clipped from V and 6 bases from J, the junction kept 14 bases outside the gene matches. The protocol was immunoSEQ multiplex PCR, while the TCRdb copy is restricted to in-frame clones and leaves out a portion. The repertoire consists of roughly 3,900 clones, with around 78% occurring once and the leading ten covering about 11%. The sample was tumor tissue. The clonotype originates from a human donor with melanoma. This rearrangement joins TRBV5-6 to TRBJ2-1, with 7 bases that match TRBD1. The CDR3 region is CASSLDTGVVVINEQFF. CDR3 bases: TGTGCCAGCAGCTTAGACACAGGGGTTGTAGTGATCAATGAGCAGTTCTTC. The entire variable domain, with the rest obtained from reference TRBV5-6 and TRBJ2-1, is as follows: DAGVTQSPTHLIKTRGQQVTLRCSPKSGHDTVSWYQQALGQGPQFIFQYYEEEERQRGNFPDRFSGHQFPNYSSELNVNALLLGDSALYLCASSLDTGVVVINEQFFGPGTRLTVL.